The clone carrying this T cell receptor (beta chain) has a handful of counts. Its antigen is not known. These data come from a study of Graves' ophthalmopathy and Graves' hyperthyroidism. Study-wide results and caveats: Ophthalmopathy could be told apart from stable hyperthyroidism by a 13-signature model (under 90% sensitivity, roughly 81% specificity).

New diagnoses, under 2 months' duration, and ages 18 to 65 characterized the hyperthyroidism patients. The CDR3 has 14 residues. J lost 5 bases, V lost 4 bases, and 7 bases had no gene match. Germline V gives CDR1 SGHNT, CDR2 YYREEE (reference sequence). From RNA, the CDR3 regions of TCR beta chains were amplified and sequenced. The workflow started with a first-round RT-PCR run with HTBI primers and then moved on to a second-round multiplex PCR. TCRdb reanalysed the multiplex PCR reads using MiXCR and keeps one entry per CDR3 protein. The sample holds roughly 400,000 distinct CDR3 sequences, over 15% seen once.

The sequence was collected from a young woman with stable Graves' hyperthyroidism. Sample: peripheral blood. The V call is TRBV5-4, the J call TRBJ1-1, with 8 bases that match TRBD1. The CDR3 DNA is TGTGCCAGCAGCCCCCCAGGGGGCAAGACTGAAGCTTTCTTT. Residues: CASSPPGGKTEAFF. Full variable domain (missing parts from reference TRBV5-4 and TRBJ1-1): ETGVTQSPTHLIKTRGQQVTLRCSSQSGHNTVSWYQQALGQGPQFIFQYYREEENGRGNFPPRFSGLQFPNYSSELNVNALELDDSALYLCASSPPGGKTEAFFGQGTRLTVV.